Listed below are T cell receptor beta chains from one sample, sequenced in a study of T cells after posttransplantation cyclophosphamide. Assay: immunoSEQ multiplex PCR; the TCRdb copy retains only in-frame clones and omits some. The profile shows roughly 11,000 clones, 80% to 85% of them singletons. The material was PBMCs, obtained 350 to 400 days after allogeneic stem cell transplant with calcineurin inhibitor and methotrexate. The receptors stem from a male patient aged 30 to 39 who received an allogeneic stem cell transplant from an unrelated donor, was CMV-positive, and had acute GVHD only. T cells may partly derive from the graft donor. The CDR3 runs from the conserved cysteine through the conserved F or W. A D gene is named only where the DNA matches it firmly. Clone size, where shown, is once, few, many, or a class for clones that have expanded.

cdr3_aa | cdr3_nt | j_call | clone_size | d_call | v_call
CASSYTTAGNQPQHF | TGTGCCAGCAGCTACACTACCGCGGGTAATCAGCCCCAGCATTTT | TRBJ1-5 | NA | NA | TRBV7-8
CASSLVGLAGLGREQFF | TGTGCCAGCAGCTTAGTAGGACTAGCGGGATTGGGGCGGGAGCAGTTCTTC | TRBJ2-1 | NA | TRBD2 | TRBV7-9
CASSPWDREITTNYGYTF | TGTGCCAGCAGCCCATGGGACAGGGAGATCACAACTAACTATGGCTACACCTTC | TRBJ1-2 | NA | TRBD1 | TRBV7-9
CASSVVGTSATRGETQYF | TGTGCCAGCAGCGTAGTGGGGACTAGCGCCACCCGGGGAGAGACCCAGTACTTC | TRBJ2-5 | NA | TRBD2 | TRBV9
CASSQVPRGNTIYF | TGCGCCAGCAGCCAAGTCCCCAGGGGAAACACCATATATTTT | TRBJ1-3 | NA | NA | TRBV4-3
CASSLEGVTDTQYF | TGTGCTAGCAGCTTAGAGGGGGTCACAGATACGCAGTATTTT | TRBJ2-3 | few | NA | TRBV7-7
CASSLKTSSSYNSPLHF | TGCGCCAGCAGCCTTAAGACCTCTAGCTCCTATAATTCACCCCTCCACTTT | TRBJ1-6 | NA | NA | TRBV4-1
CASSTLGGTNYGYTF | TGTGCCAGCAGCACTCTCGGGGGGACTAACTATGGCTACACCTTC | TRBJ1-2 | NA | NA | TRBV9
CASSLTSRTEGTYNSPLHF | TGTGCCAGCAGCTTAACGTCGCGCACAGAGGGCACCTATAATTCACCCCTCCACTTT | TRBJ1-6 | NA | NA | TRBV7-8
CASSPEGGQGTEAFF | TGCGCCAGCAGCCCGGAGGGAGGGCAAGGCACTGAAGCTTTCTTT | TRBJ1-1 | once | NA | TRBV4-1
CASSDDPGQGSYEQYF | TGTGCCAGCAGCGATGACCCGGGACAGGGTTCCTACGAGCAGTACTTC | TRBJ2-7 | NA | TRBD1 | TRBV5-6
CASSETALLGSYEQYF | TGTGCCAGCAGTGAAACCGCCCTACTTGGTTCCTACGAGCAGTACTTC | TRBJ2-7 | NA | NA | TRBV25-1
CASSSYLNGELFF | TGTGCCAGCAGCTCCTACTTGAACGGGGAGCTGTTTTTT | TRBJ2-2 | NA | NA | TRBV7-2
CASSSRAGQPQHF | TGTGCCAGTAGTTCCCGAGCAGGTCAGCCCCAGCATTTT | TRBJ1-5 | NA | NA | TRBV19
CASSEFNAAKAYEQYF | TGTGCCAGCAGTGAATTTAACGCGGCAAAAGCCTACGAGCAGTACTTC | TRBJ2-7 | NA | NA | TRBV6-1
CSVRSYEQYF | TGCAGCGTGCGGAGTTACGAGCAGTACTTC | TRBJ2-7 | NA | NA | TRBV29-1
CAISRGNTEAFF | TGTGCCATCAGTCGGGGAAACACTGAAGCTTTCTTT | TRBJ1-1 | once | NA | TRBV10-3
CASSGSGIQETQYF | TGTGCCAGCAGCGGATCCGGGATTCAGGAGACCCAGTACTTC | TRBJ2-5 | NA | NA | TRBV9
CASNPGRGNTEAFF | TGTGCCAGTAACCCCGGGAGGGGGAACACTGAAGCTTTCTTT | TRBJ1-1 | NA | NA | TRBV19
CASSPGGGPQETQYF | TGTGCCAGCAGCCCTGGTGGCGGGCCTCAAGAGACCCAGTACTTC | TRBJ2-5 | NA | NA | TRBV9
CSATRKGEAFF | TGCAGTGCTACCAGAAAGGGGGAAGCTTTCTTT | TRBJ1-1 | NA | NA | TRBV20-1
CSVQVRDTQYF | TGCAGCGTGCAGGTCCGAGATACGCAGTATTTT | TRBJ2-3 | NA | NA | TRBV29-1
CAWSVQANYGYTF | TGTGCCTGGAGTGTACAGGCAAACTATGGCTACACCTTC | TRBJ1-2 | NA | NA | TRBV30
CASSVLGLAVNEQFF | TGTGCCAGCAGCGTACTGGGACTAGCGGTGAATGAGCAGTTCTTC | TRBJ2-1 | NA | TRBD2 | TRBV9
CASRSGSFGTGELFF | TGTGCCAGCAGGTCGGGGAGCTTCGGCACCGGGGAGCTGTTTTTT | TRBJ2-2 | once | NA | TRBV27
CASRTGTSGGNEQFF | TGTGCCAGCAGAACCGGGACTAGCGGCGGGAATGAGCAGTTCTTC | TRBJ2-1 | NA | TRBD2 | TRBV6-6
CASTPERGSNQPQHF | TGTGCCAGTACCCCAGAGCGGGGGAGCAATCAGCCCCAGCATTTT | TRBJ1-5 | NA | NA | TRBV19
CATSSHQREKLFF | TGTGCCACCAGCAGCCACCAGAGGGAAAAACTGTTTTTT | TRBJ1-4 | NA | NA | TRBV15
CASSLGPRGILEYGYTF | TGCGCCAGCAGCTTGGGACCCAGGGGCATCCTCGAATATGGCTACACCTTC | TRBJ1-2 | NA | NA | TRBV5-1
CASSFLAGVNTGELFF | TGCGCCAGCAGCTTCCTAGCGGGGGTGAACACCGGGGAGCTGTTTTTT | TRBJ2-2 | NA | TRBD2 | TRBV5-1
CASSFDRLPGELFF | TGCGCCAGCAGCTTCGACAGGCTTCCCGGGGAGCTGTTTTTT | TRBJ2-2 | NA | NA | TRBV5-1
CASSPGQGATNEKLFF | TGTGCTAGCAGCCCCGGACAAGGGGCAACTAATGAAAAACTGTTTTTT | TRBJ1-4 | NA | NA | TRBV7-7
CASSQVSGEPYEQYF | TGCGCCAGCAGCCAAGTGTCAGGGGAACCCTACGAGCAGTACTTC | TRBJ2-7 | NA | NA | TRBV4-1
CASSIGTANTGELFF | TGCGCCAGCAGCATCGGGACAGCGAACACCGGGGAGCTGTTTTTT | TRBJ2-2 | NA | TRBD1 | TRBV5-1
CASSTSAGGIDTQYF | TGTGCCAGCAGTACTAGCGCCGGGGGAATAGATACGCAGTATTTT | TRBJ2-3 | NA | TRBD2 | TRBV6-1
CASSSGTGFAKNIQYF | TGTGCCAGCAGCTCCGGGACAGGGTTCGCCAAAAACATTCAGTACTTC | TRBJ2-4 | NA | TRBD1 | TRBV7-9
CSVERYNEQFF | TGCAGCGTTGAGAGGTACAATGAGCAGTTCTTC | TRBJ2-1 | few | NA | TRBV29-1
CASSRDWATYEQYF | TGTGCCAGCAGCCGGGACTGGGCCACCTACGAGCAGTACTTC | TRBJ2-7 | NA | NA | TRBV27
CASSLTGANTEAFF | TGTGCCAGCAGCCTGACAGGAGCGAACACTGAAGCTTTCTTT | TRBJ1-1 | NA | NA | TRBV11-2
CASSLQAGLWYEQYF | TGTGCCAGCAGCTTACAGGCAGGGTTGTGGTACGAGCAGTACTTC | TRBJ2-7 | NA | NA | TRBV7-3
CSVLLKTGYEQYF | TGCAGCGTTCTCTTAAAGACAGGTTACGAGCAGTACTTC | TRBJ2-7 | NA | NA | TRBV29-1
CASSPQREAGEQYF | TGTGCCAGCTCACCCCAGCGGGAGGCGGGGGAGCAGTACTTC | TRBJ2-7 | NA | TRBD2 | TRBV18
CATSRGSGEGYTF | TGTGCCACCAGCAGAGGGTCAGGGGAGGGCTACACCTTC | TRBJ1-2 | NA | NA | TRBV15
CASSPSKYGQGNEQYF | TGTGCCAGCAGTCCCTCGAAGTACGGACAGGGAAACGAGCAGTACTTC | TRBJ2-7 | NA | TRBD1 | TRBV6-6
CASSVVGTGGPETQYF | TGTGCCAGCAGCGTAGTTGGGACCGGGGGACCAGAGACCCAGTACTTC | TRBJ2-5 | NA | NA | TRBV9
CASSLEVQKVLGYTF | TGTGCCAGCAGCTTAGAAGTACAGAAAGTCCTTGGCTACACCTTC | TRBJ1-2 | few | NA | TRBV13
CASSVEPGSYEQYF | TGTGCCAGCAGCGTAGAGCCGGGCTCCTACGAGCAGTACTTC | TRBJ2-7 | NA | NA | TRBV9
CASGRTGDHQPQHF | TGTGCTAGTGGTCGGACAGGGGACCATCAGCCCCAGCATTTT | TRBJ1-5 | NA | TRBD1 | TRBV12-5
CAWSPRSNQPQHF | TGTGCCTGGAGCCCCAGGAGCAATCAGCCCCAGCATTTT | TRBJ1-5 | NA | NA | TRBV30
CASSEGGTSGWYEQFF | TGTGCCAGCAGTGAGGGTGGGACTAGCGGGTGGTATGAGCAGTTCTTC | TRBJ2-1 | NA | TRBD2 | TRBV2
CATSPSRGRIYEQYF | TGTGCCACCAGCCCCTCACGGGGGAGAATTTACGAGCAGTACTTC | TRBJ2-7 | NA | NA | TRBV15
CASRPTSASAYEQYF | TGTGCCAGCAGACCGACTAGCGCCAGCGCCTACGAGCAGTACTTC | TRBJ2-7 | NA | TRBD2 | TRBV7-2
CASSYRDAYGYTF | TGTGCCAGCAGCTACAGGGACGCCTATGGCTACACCTTC | TRBJ1-2 | few | NA | TRBV11-2
CASSLWTGSSGNTIYF | TGTGCCAGCAGCCTGTGGACAGGGAGCTCTGGAAACACCATATATTTT | TRBJ1-3 | NA | TRBD1 | TRBV7-2
CASSFTRGLEEAFF | TGCGCCAGCAGCTTTACCCGGGGGTTGGAGGAAGCTTTCTTT | TRBJ1-1 | NA | NA | TRBV5-1
CSARGDTEAFF | TGCAGTGCTAGAGGAGACACTGAAGCTTTCTTT | TRBJ1-1 | NA | NA | TRBV20-1
CASSHLTGYGNTIYF | TGTGCCAGCAGTCATCTCACAGGGTACGGAAACACCATATATTTT | TRBJ1-3 | NA | NA | TRBV6-7
CASRHQGVDTEAFF | TGTGCCAGCAGGCACCAGGGGGTAGACACTGAAGCTTTCTTT | TRBJ1-1 | NA | TRBD1 | TRBV6-5